This TCR beta chain is drawn from a study of graft-versus-host responses after intestinal transplantation. The CDR3 totals 16 residues. In germline, CDR1 is ENHRY, CDR2 SYGVKD. Trimming took off 1 base at V and 1 base at J, with 12 bases between the two ends. Measured with immunoSEQ multiplex PCR; TCRdb has only the in-frame clones, and not every one. The repertoire holds approximately 16,000 clones, 80% to 90% seen once, with under 6.5% in the top ten. The chain is built from TRBV10-3 and TRBJ2-3; D might be TRBD1 (6 bases). The sequence derives from a human patient who received an intestinal transplant, so some T cells may come from the graft donor. Specimen: PBMCs, collected around 110 days after intestinal transplant. The CDR3 sequence: CAISEFVGHRTDTQYF. For the CDR3, the DNA is TGTGCCATCAGTGAGTTCGTGGGACATCGCACAGATACGCAGTATTTT.